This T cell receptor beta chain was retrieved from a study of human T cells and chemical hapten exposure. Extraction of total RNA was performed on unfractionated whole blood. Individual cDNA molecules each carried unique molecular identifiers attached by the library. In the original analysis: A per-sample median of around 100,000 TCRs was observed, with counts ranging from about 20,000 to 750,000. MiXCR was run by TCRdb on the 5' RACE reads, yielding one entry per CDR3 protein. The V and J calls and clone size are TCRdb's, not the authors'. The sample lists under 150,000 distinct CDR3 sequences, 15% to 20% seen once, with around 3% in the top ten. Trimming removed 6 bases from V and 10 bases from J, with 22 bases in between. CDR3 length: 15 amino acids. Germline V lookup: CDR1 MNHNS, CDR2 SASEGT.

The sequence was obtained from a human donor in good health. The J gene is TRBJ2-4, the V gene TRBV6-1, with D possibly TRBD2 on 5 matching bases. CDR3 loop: CASSPLSGGLGIQYF. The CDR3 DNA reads TGTGCCAGCAGCCCCCTGTCAGGAGGTTTGGGGATTCAGTACTTC.